The 5 T cell receptor beta chains presented below share a single source sample, sequenced in a study of blood T cell repertoires in COVID-19. Profiled with immunoSEQ multiplex PCR; TCRdb holds only in-frame clones, not every one. Counted here are over 300,000 clones, 70% to 90% occurring once; the ten biggest clones make up approximately 7.5%. Sequenced input: peripheral blood. The receptors come from a human donor in a cohort sampled during active COVID-19.

J is TRBJ1-4 and V is TRBV11-2; 7 nucleotides line up with TRBD1. The CDR3 is 15 amino acids. CDR1 is SGHAT, CDR2 FQNNGV, per germline. V was clipped by 5 bases and J by 2 bases; unmatched bases: 5. The CDR3 loop is CASSGATGTNEKLFF. CDR3 DNA: TGTGCCAGCAGCGGCGCGACAGGGACTAATGAAAAACTGTTTTTT.

The V gene is TRBV30, the J gene TRBJ1-1, with 9 bases aligning to TRBD1. Germline CDR1 reads GTSNPN; CDR2 reads SVGIG (reference sequence). The CDR3 length is 14 residues. V shed 5 bases and J 4 bases; nucleotides not matched to a gene: 8. CDR3 region: CAWSKRDRATEAFF. The CDR3 DNA sequence: TGTGCCTGGTCGAAACGGGACAGGGCCACTGAAGCTTTCTTT.

The chain recombines TRBV24-1 with TRBJ2-1; D might be TRBD2 (6 bases). This CDR3 is 16 amino acids long. Trimming cost V 2 bases and J 0 bases, with 10 bases left between them. CDR1 KGHDR and CDR2 SFDVKD come from the germline V gene. Here the CDR3 reads CATSDWDGSSYNEQFF. DNA of the CDR3: TGTGCCACCAGTGATTGGGACGGGAGCTCCTACAATGAGCAGTTCTTC.

This chain uses TRBV7-9 with TRBJ1-2; the match to TRBD1 covers 9 bases. There are 15 residues in the CDR3. V lost 5 bases and J lost 0; bases outside the gene matches: 4. CDR1 is SEHNR, CDR2 FQNEAQ, per germline (reference sequence). The CDR3 region has the DNA TGTGCCAGCAGCCGGGACAGGGATTCTAACTATGGCTACACCTTC. Amino acids: CASSRDRDSNYGYTF.

The chain carries TRBV19 and TRBJ1-4, with D unresolved. This CDR3 has 13 amino acids. The V end lost 3 bases, the J end lost 5 bases, and 7 bases lay between the germline ends. Germline values: CDR1 LNHDA, CDR2 SQIVND (reference sequence). The CDR3 nucleotides read TGTGCCAGTAGTATCGGTAACAATGAAAAACTGTTTTTT. It yields the protein CASSIGNNEKLFF.